This T cell receptor beta chain was obtained from a study of blood T cell repertoires in COVID-19. The table came from immunoSEQ multiplex PCR; TCRdb's copy has only in-frame clones and leaves some out. The data hold around 53,000 clones, with about three quarters observed a single time. After removal of 2 bases from V and 2 bases from J, the junction contained 6 bases not matched to a gene. This CDR3 spans 16 amino acids. Germline CDR1 reads KGHSH; CDR2 reads LQKENI. The V and J genes are TRBV18 and TRBJ1-2, with 9 bases fitting TRBD1. This clonotype was sampled from a man between 65 and 85 years old with active or convalescent COVID-19. The sample was peripheral blood. The CDR3 loop reads CASSPSQGQGNYGYTF. CDR3 DNA sequence: TGTGCCAGCTCACCAAGCCAGGGACAGGGAAACTATGGCTACACCTTC.